These 31 T cell receptor beta chains were sequenced from one sample in a study of cytomegalovirus exposure and HLA in healthy donors. Primers: 60 Vbeta forward and 13 Jbeta reverse. Using immunoSEQ multiplex PCR, the repertoire was profiled, and TCRdb retains in-frame clones only, with some absent. The sample carries over 50,000 clones, 65% to 85% recorded once. The sequencing sample was made of PBMCs. The receptors originated from a female donor in good health and CMV-seronegative.

CDR3 in DNA: TGTGCCAGCAGCCCCCTTGCCAGCGCAGAGACCCAGTACTTC. It translates to CASSPLASAETQYF. The genes are TRBV7-8 and TRBJ2-5; D is undetermined. CDR1 and CDR2 (germline): SGHVS, FQNEAQ. The CDR3 length is 14 residues. V was trimmed by 5 bases and J by 4 bases, leaving 14 bases between them.

This clone was recorded once. The V gene is TRBV10-3, the J gene TRBJ2-7; possibly TRBD1 for D (5 bases). Germline assignment: CDR1 ENHRY and CDR2 SYGVKD. The CDR3 extends over 15 amino acids. V lost 6 bases to trimming and J lost 2 bases, with 17 bases between them. DNA of the CDR3: TGTGCCATCAGCCCACAGGCTACCCCCACCTACGAGCAGTACTTC. Encoded protein: CAISPQATPTYEQYF.

The CDR3 protein is CASSPEIVRGNEQFF. The CDR3 DNA reads TGTGCCAGCAGCCCTGAGATCGTCCGGGGCAATGAGCAGTTCTTC. The J gene is TRBJ2-1, the V gene TRBV9, with D maybe TRBD2 (5 bases). This CDR3 has 15 residues. With 4 bases removed from V and 6 bases from J, the gap between germline ends came to 17 bases. The germline gives CDR1 SGDLS, CDR2 YYNGEE.

In nucleotides, the CDR3 is TGTGCCAGCAGCCGAAGGGACAGGGATTACAATGAGCAGTTCTTC. Its protein product is CASSRRDRDYNEQFF. The V and J genes are TRBV13 and TRBJ2-1, with 9 bases that match TRBD1. CDR3 length: 15 residues. Germline loops: CDR1 PRHDT, CDR2 FYEKMQ (reference sequence). V shed 5 bases and J 4 bases; nucleotides not matched to a gene: 6.

The J gene is TRBJ1-3, the V gene TRBV7-2; 8 bases agree with TRBD1. Trimming took 1 base from V and 4 from J; bases not matched to a gene: 12. This CDR3 contains 18 residues. Germline CDR1 SGHTA, CDR2 FQGNSA. CDR3 in amino acids: CASSLVAATRQGGNTIYF. The CDR3 DNA is TGTGCCAGCAGCTTAGTAGCTGCGACTCGACAGGGGGGAAACACCATATATTTT. Looking up the rest from reference TRBV7-2 and TRBJ1-3 gives the full variable domain: GAGVSQSPSNKVTEKGKDVELRCDPISGHTALYWYRQSLGQGLEFLIYFQGNSAPDKSGLPSDRFSAERTGGSVSTLTIQRTQQEDSAVYLCASSLVAATRQGGNTIYFGEGSWLTVV.

The CDR3 DNA is TGTGCCTGGAGTGTACCAGGATCCTTTCAAGAGACCCAGTACTTC. Translated, it gives CAWSVPGSFQETQYF. The chain uses TRBV30 and TRBJ2-5, with no clear D. V shed 0 bases and J shed 2 bases, with 13 bases lying between them. CDR1 is GTSNPN and CDR2 is SVGIG in the germline V gene (reference sequence). CDR3 length equals 15 residues.

The chain couples TRBV7-6 to TRBJ2-7, with 8 bases identical to TRBD1. Germline assignment: CDR1 SGHVS and CDR2 FNYEAQ. This CDR3 contains 13 residues. The trim removed 7 bases at V and 4 bases at J, leaving 6 bases unmatched. The CDR3 sequence is CASTPGQVYEQYF. For the CDR3, the DNA is TGTGCCAGCACCCCGGGACAGGTTTACGAGCAGTACTTC.

The chain couples TRBV2 to TRBJ2-2; 7 nucleotides agree with TRBD2. This CDR3 is built from 14 residues. Germline values: CDR1 SNHLY, CDR2 FYNNEI. V gave up 8 bases and J gave up 2 bases; unmatched junction bases: 5. The CDR3 spells CASLGRANTGELFF. CDR3 nucleotide sequence: TGTGCCAGCTTGGGGAGGGCCAACACCGGGGAGCTGTTTTTT.

This chain joins TRBV28 and TRBJ1-1; D might be TRBD1 (5 bases). Germline CDR1 MDHEN, CDR2 SYDVKM. The CDR3 covers 16 residues. V was trimmed by 5 bases and J by 0 bases, leaving 16 bases between them. The CDR3 reads CASSRRQTNMNTEAFF. The DNA for the CDR3 is TGTGCCAGCAGTCGGAGACAGACGAACATGAACACTGAAGCTTTCTTT.

This clone was counted between two and nine times. The chain carries TRBV5-8 and TRBJ2-2; D not certain. Germline values: CDR1 SGHTS, CDR2 YDEGEE. The CDR3 loop spans 14 amino acids. With 2 bases removed from V and 2 bases from J, the gap between germline ends came to 7 bases. The CDR3 DNA reads as TGTGCCAGCAGCTTACCGGTTAACACCGGGGAGCTGTTTTTT. It specifies CASSLPVNTGELFF.

CDR3: CASSQGSENSPLHF. The CDR3 DNA reads TGTGCCAGCAGCCAAGGCAGCGAGAATTCACCCCTCCACTTT. The chain uses TRBV4-2 and TRBJ1-6; D ambiguous. CDR3 length: 14 amino acids. The germline gives CDR1 LGHNA, CDR2 YNFKEQ. The V and J ends lost 1 base and 7 bases respectively, with 8 bases between them.

This clone turned up a few times. This chain joins TRBV10-3 and TRBJ2-7, with 10 nucleotides matching TRBD2. V was pared by 6 bases and J by 2 bases, with 10 bases of the junction left unmatched. The CDR3 contains 16 residues. The germline gives CDR1 ENHRY, CDR2 SYGVKD. The CDR3 protein is CAISGASGSSAYEQYF. The CDR3 region has the DNA TGTGCCATCAGCGGGGCTAGCGGGAGTTCCGCCTACGAGCAGTACTTC.

V and J are TRBV30 and TRBJ2-4, with a possible D match to TRBD2 (5 bases). CDR3 length: 14 residues. V lost 4 bases and J lost 0, with 10 bases in between. Germline V gene sequence: CDR1 GTSNPN, CDR2 SVGIG (reference sequence). The CDR3 DNA reads as TGTGCCTGGACGGGCGGACTAGCCAAAAACATTCAGTACTTC. Its protein product is CAWTGGLAKNIQYF.

This sequence joins TRBV15 and TRBJ2-1; 13 positions agree with TRBD2. Germline loops: CDR1 LNHNV, CDR2 YYDKDF (reference sequence). J lost 1 base, V lost 6 bases, and 3 bases had no gene match. This CDR3 has 16 residues. The CDR3 loop is CATRRTSGGSYNEQFF. In DNA, the CDR3 is TGTGCCACCAGGCGGACTAGCGGGGGATCCTACAATGAGCAGTTCTTC.

This clone was picked up a small number of times. The chain employs TRBV10-1 and TRBJ1-1; D unresolved. CDR3 length: 12 residues. Trimming stripped 10 bases from V and 4 bases from J, with 13 bases between. Germline V lookup: CDR1 WNHNN, CDR2 SYGVQD (reference sequence). CDR3 nucleotides: TGCGCCAACAATACGGGAGGCACTGAAGCTTTCTTT. It codes for CANNTGGTEAFF.

The chain employs TRBV10-3 and TRBJ2-1; D is perhaps TRBD2 (6 bases). The V end was cut by 6 bases, the J end by 7 bases, with 19 bases between. This CDR3 comprises 15 residues. Germline V gives CDR1 ENHRY, CDR2 SYGVKD. The CDR3 nucleotides read TGTGCCATCAGGGCGAGCGGGCGCAGAGATAATGAGCAGTTCTTC. Amino acids: CAIRASGRRDNEQFF.

The chain is built from TRBV30 and TRBJ1-6; no clear D gene. Germline V gives CDR1 GTSNPN, CDR2 SVGIG (reference sequence). The CDR3 has 14 residues. V was pared by 2 bases and J by 3 bases, with 8 bases between. CDR3 residues: CAWSLVVYNSPLHF. DNA for the CDR3: TGTGCCTGGAGTTTGGTAGTCTATAATTCACCCCTCCACTTT.

The rearrangement joins TRBV5-4 to TRBJ2-7; TRBD1 matches 11 bases. Losses at the gene ends were 4 bases for V and 2 bases for J; bases not matched to a gene: 11. This CDR3 is built from 17 residues. Germline CDR1 SGHNT, CDR2 YYREEE (reference sequence). This CDR3 is CASSRLGTGGLAYEQYF. DNA of the CDR3: TGTGCCAGCAGCCGACTTGGGACAGGGGGACTAGCCTACGAGCAGTACTTC. Using reference TRBV5-4 and TRBJ2-7 for the parts outside the CDR3, the full variable domain is ETGVTQSPTHLIKTRGQQVTLRCSSQSGHNTVSWYQQALGQGPQFIFQYYREEENGRGNFPPRFSGLQFPNYSSELNVNALELDDSALYLCASSRLGTGGLAYEQYFGPGTRLTVT.

This clone has a handful of counts. The chain links TRBV30 to TRBJ2-2; TRBD2 agrees at 9 bases. With V trimmed by 3 bases and J by 5 bases, 4 bases remained unmatched. This CDR3 spans 14 amino acids. Germline V gene lookup returns CDR1 GTSNPN and CDR2 SVGIG (reference sequence). CDR3 sequence reads: CAWRRLAVTGELFF. The DNA for the CDR3 is TGTGCCTGGAGGAGACTAGCGGTAACCGGGGAGCTGTTTTTT.

This clone showed up just once. The V and J genes are TRBV10-1 and TRBJ2-5; 12 bases fit TRBD2. From germline, CDR1 is WNHNN and CDR2 SYGVQD (reference sequence). The CDR3 loop spans 17 amino acids. V lost 5 bases to trimming and J lost 1 base; unmatched junction nucleotides: 8. The CDR3 nucleotides read TGCGCCAGCAGTCGCCCCCGACTAGCGGGGGTCCAAGAGACCCAGTACTTC. Amino acid sequence: CASSRPRLAGVQETQYF.

V is TRBV2 and J is TRBJ2-7, with D maybe TRBD1 (5 bases). The germline gives CDR1 SNHLY, CDR2 FYNNEI. The CDR3 is made up of 14 amino acids. V lost 6 bases, J lost 6 bases, and 18 bases lay in between. The DNA for the CDR3 is TGTGCCAGCAGGGCCGGGTCCCTGGGGCGCGAGCAGTACTTC. It codes for CASRAGSLGREQYF.

This clone was recorded once. The V gene is TRBV28, the J gene TRBJ1-2; D gene uncertain. The CDR3 is made up of 13 amino acids. The V end was cut by 5 bases, the J end by 6 bases, with 13 bases between. Germline CDR1 reads MDHEN; CDR2 reads SYDVKM. As DNA, the CDR3 is TGTGCCAGCAGTGAAGGCGAGGGCCATGGCTACACCTTC. It translates to CASSEGEGHGYTF.

CDR3 residues: CASSPGGGEQFF. DNA for the CDR3: TGTGCCAGCAGCCCTGGGGGCGGTGAGCAGTTCTTC. The V call is TRBV9, the J call TRBJ2-1, with D perhaps TRBD1 (6 bases). The CDR3 is made up of 12 amino acids. CDR1 and CDR2 (germline): SGDLS, YYNGEE. V dropped 4 bases and J dropped 9 bases, with 11 bases sitting between them.

J is TRBJ1-1 and V is TRBV7-3, with D unclear. V lost 1 base, J lost 1 base, and 7 bases lay in between. CDR3 size: 14 residues. CDR1 is SGHTA and CDR2 is FQGTGA in the germline V gene. The CDR3 region is CASSLSSGNTEAFF. The DNA for the CDR3 is TGTGCCAGCAGCTTAAGTTCAGGGAACACTGAAGCTTTCTTT.

The chain uses TRBV19 and TRBJ2-7; D might be TRBD2 (5 bases). The CDR3 is 13 amino acids. The V gene lost 3 bases and the J gene lost 0 bases, with 6 bases spanning the gap. The germline V gene has CDR1 LNHDA and CDR2 SQIVND (reference sequence). CDR3 nucleotides: TGTGCCAGTAGTATCAGCGGCTCCTACGAGCAGTACTTC. This gives the protein CASSISGSYEQYF.

Concerning this clone itself: At one end the junction does not follow the germline gene, possibly because of a read error. This CDR3 is also generated by other DNA sequences in the sample. This rearrangement joins TRBV11-2 to TRBJ1-1; TRBD1 aligns across 7 bases. CDR3 length: 15 amino acids. Germline V gene data show CDR1 as SGHAT and CDR2 as FQNNGV. The CDR3 coding sequence is TGTGCCAGCAGCTTAAGGCAGGGGGTGAACACTGAGGCTTTCTTT. Amino acids: CASSLRQGVNTEAFF.

The V call is TRBV7-2, the J call TRBJ2-5; 10 bases are a match to TRBD2. Per germline, CDR1 SGHTA and CDR2 FQGNSA. This CDR3 region has 17 residues. V lost 1 base to trimming and J lost 2 bases; unmatched junction nucleotides: 7. This chain's CDR3 is CASSLGTSGSVQETQYF. As DNA, the CDR3 is TGTGCCAGCAGCTTAGGGACTAGCGGATCCGTACAAGAGACCCAGTACTTC.

The chain has TRBV7-8 and TRBJ2-1, with 8 bases fitting TRBD1. Germline V gene lookup returns CDR1 SGHVS and CDR2 FQNEAQ. This CDR3 has 15 residues. The junction had 1 base not matched to a gene; V was cut back by 1 base and J by 2 bases. The CDR3 spells CASSLEQGAYNEQFF. The DNA for the CDR3 is TGTGCCAGCAGCTTAGAACAGGGGGCCTACAATGAGCAGTTCTTC.

The V gene is TRBV9, the J gene TRBJ2-7, with TRBD1 identical over 7 bases. The CDR3 is 16 residues long. CDR1 and CDR2 (germline): SGDLS, YYNGEE. J was trimmed by 0 bases and V by 5 bases; bases with no gene match: 11. CDR3 sequence reads: CASSRTGTDNSYEQYF. DNA for the CDR3: TGTGCCAGCAGTAGAACAGGGACAGACAACTCCTACGAGCAGTACTTC.

The chain combines TRBV2 with TRBJ1-6; 7 bases map to TRBD1. V lost 4 bases and J lost 10; bases outside the gene matches: 10. CDR3 length: 15 residues. The germline gives CDR1 SNHLY, CDR2 FYNNEI. The CDR3 nucleotides are TGTGCCAGCAGTGTGGCAGGGGGTTTTGAATCACCCCTCCACTTT. Protein sequence: CASSVAGGFESPLHF.

This chain links TRBV28 with TRBJ2-1; TRBD1 matches 7 bases. CDR1 and CDR2 (germline): MDHEN, SYDVKM. Trimming took 2 bases from V and 3 from J; bases not matched to a gene: 4. The CDR3 has 15 residues. CDR3 bases: TGTGCCAGCAGTTTAATGACAGGGTTCTACAATGAGCAGTTCTTC. Protein sequence: CASSLMTGFYNEQFF.